Listed below are T cell receptor beta chains from one sample, sequenced in a study of blood T cell repertoires in COVID-19. This table comes from immunoSEQ multiplex PCR, and its TCRdb copy is limited to in-frame clones, with some not included. The sample holds some 85,000 clones, approximately 80% seen once. The sample comprised peripheral blood. These receptors all stem from a human donor in a cohort sampled during active COVID-19. Both conserved end residues are part of each CDR3. Each record gives: clone size, D gene, J gene, CDR3 length, V gene, CDR3 protein, CDR3 DNA. D genes are given only for firm matches. Not all rows give a size; the values are once, few, many and, for expanded clones, a class.

-	-	TRBJ2-7	11	TRBV6-5	CASSGGSWQYF	TGTGCCAGCTCCGGGGGTTCTTGGCAGTACTTC
-	-	TRBJ2-6	16	TRBV2	CASTAPGISGANVLTF	TGTGCCAGCACCGCCCCGGGAATCTCTGGGGCCAACGTCCTGACTTTC
-	-	TRBJ2-7	13	TRBV28	CASSKTVLYEQYF	TGTGCCAGCAGTAAGACTGTATTATACGAGCAGTACTTC
-	-	TRBJ2-2	11	TRBV24-1	CATSRTGELFF	TGTGCCACCAGTCGGACCGGGGAGCTGTTTTTT
few	-	TRBJ1-4	16	TRBV28	CASTPNRDPTNEKLFF	TGTGCCAGCACTCCCAACAGGGACCCAACTAATGAAAAACTGTTTTTT
-	-	TRBJ1-1	11	TRBV6-5	CASRVGVEAFF	TGTGCCAGCAGAGTGGGAGTGGAAGCTTTCTTT
-	-	TRBJ1-6	14	TRBV19	CASSYRVRDSPLHF	TGTGCCAGTAGCTACAGGGTACGGGATTCACCCCTCCACTTT
once	TRBD2	TRBJ2-7	15	TRBV13	CASSTRLAGDYEQYF	TGTGCCAGCAGCACACGACTAGCGGGAGATTACGAGCAGTACTTC
-	-	TRBJ2-7	11	TRBV20-1	CSAHRDYEQYF	TGCAGTGCTCACAGGGACTACGAGCAGTACTTC
-	TRBD1	TRBJ2-5	14	TRBV11-3	CASSSGTGRETQYF	TGTGCCAGCAGCTCGGGGACAGGGCGGGAGACCCAGTACTTC
-	TRBD1	TRBJ2-1	14	TRBV19	CASSHTGGHNEQFF	TGTGCCAGTAGTCATACAGGGGGTCACAATGAGCAGTTCTTC
-	-	TRBJ2-2	16	TRBV3-1/TRBV3-2	CASSQVQGKYGGELFF	TGTGCCAGCAGCCAAGTTCAGGGGAAATACGGCGGGGAGCTGTTTTTT
-	-	TRBJ1-5	14	TRBV2	CASSDQGGNQPQHF	TGTGCCAGCAGTGATCAGGGTGGCAATCAGCCCCAGCATTTT
many	-	TRBJ1-3	15	TRBV11-2	CASSLGAGDGNTIYF	TGTGCCAGCAGCTTAGGGGCAGGGGACGGAAACACCATATATTTT
-	TRBD2	TRBJ2-3	16	TRBV28	CASSFGGTSELGTQYF	TGTGCCAGCAGTTTTGGTGGGACTAGCGAATTGGGTACGCAGTATTTT
-	TRBD1	TRBJ2-7	14	TRBV24-1	CATSDRQGSYEQYF	TGTGCCACCAGTGACCGACAGGGGTCCTACGAGCAGTACTTC
few	-	TRBJ2-3	14	TRBV30	CAWSRLENTDTQYF	TGTGCCTGGAGTAGACTAGAAAACACAGATACGCAGTATTTT
-	TRBD1	TRBJ1-1	14	TRBV28	CASSSTSGGLEAFF	TGTGCCAGCAGTTCGACCTCAGGGGGGCTAGAAGCTTTCTTT
-	-	TRBJ2-7	15	TRBV4-1	CASSLRTDIGYEQYF	TGCGCCAGCAGCCTCCGGACAGATATCGGTTACGAGCAGTACTTC
few	TRBD2	TRBJ2-3	16	TRBV24-1	CATSDLIAGVTDTQYF	TGTGCCACCAGTGATTTAATAGCGGGAGTCACAGATACGCAGTATTTT
-	TRBD2	TRBJ2-7	16	TRBV5-1	CASSFGPSGNTYEQYF	TGCGCCAGCAGCTTTGGCCCTAGCGGGAATACCTACGAGCAGTACTTC
-	-	TRBJ1-6	13	TRBV6-2/TRBV6-3	CASSYLENSPLHF	TGTGCCAGCAGTTACTTAGAAAATTCACCCCTCCACTTT
-	TRBD1	TRBJ1-2	15	TRBV11-1	CASSVGTANIYGYTF	TGTGCCAGCAGCGTCGGGACAGCGAACATCTATGGCTACACCTTC